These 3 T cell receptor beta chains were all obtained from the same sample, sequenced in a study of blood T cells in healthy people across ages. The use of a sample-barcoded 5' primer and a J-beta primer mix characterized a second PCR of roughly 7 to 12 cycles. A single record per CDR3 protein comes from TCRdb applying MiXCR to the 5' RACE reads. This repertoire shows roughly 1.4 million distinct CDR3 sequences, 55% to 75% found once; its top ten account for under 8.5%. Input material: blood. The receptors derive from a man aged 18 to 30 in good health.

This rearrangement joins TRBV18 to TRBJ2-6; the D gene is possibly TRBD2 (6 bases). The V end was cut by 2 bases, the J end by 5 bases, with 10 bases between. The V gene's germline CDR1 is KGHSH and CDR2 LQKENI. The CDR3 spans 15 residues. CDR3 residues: CASSPGTERANVLTF. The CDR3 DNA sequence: TGTGCCAGCTCACCAGGGACTGAGAGGGCCAACGTCCTGACTTTC.

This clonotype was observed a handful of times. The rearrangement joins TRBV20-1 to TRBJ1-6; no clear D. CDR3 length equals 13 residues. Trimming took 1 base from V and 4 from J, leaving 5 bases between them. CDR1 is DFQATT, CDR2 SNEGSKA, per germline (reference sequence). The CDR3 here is CSARVVYNSPLHF. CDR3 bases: TGCAGTGCTAGAGTAGTTTATAATTCACCCCTCCACTTT.

The CDR3 region has the DNA TGTGCCAGCAGCTTTAGTAGCGGGGGGCCCAACAATGAGCAGTTCTTC. This gives the protein CASSFSSGGPNNEQFF. This chain links TRBV5-5 with TRBJ2-1; TRBD2 matches 10 bases. Per germline, CDR1 SGHKS and CDR2 YYEKEE (reference sequence). The CDR3 is 16 amino acids. J gave up 5 bases and V 2 bases, and 7 bases lay outside the gene matches.